A selection of T cell receptor beta chains follows, all from one sample in a study of blood T cells in healthy people across ages. TCRdb itself ran the 5' RACE reads through MiXCR, one entry per CDR3 protein. Found here are about 640,000 distinct CDR3 sequences, approximately 30% of them singletons; the top ten hold about 15%. The sequenced sample consisted of blood. The origin of the receptors is a woman older than 75 in good health. The CDR3 runs from the conserved cysteine through the conserved F or W. Fields, in order: V gene, D gene, J gene, clone size, CDR3 protein, CDR3 DNA. The D gene is left open where the match is weak. Expanded clones are given a class, and other clones once, few, many or no size at all.

>TRBV27|TRBD2|TRBJ2-7|many
CASSLHRSGTLYF
TGTGCCAGCAGCCTTCACCGAAGCGGGACGTTGTACTTC
>TRBV7-9|NA|TRBJ1-2|many
CASSLANGAGGYTF
TGTGCCAGCAGCTTAGCGAACGGGGCTGGGGGCTACACCTTC
>TRBV12-3/TRBV12-4|NA|TRBJ2-6|many
CASSRPAGTGANVLTF
TGTGCCAGCAGTCGACCCGCAGGGACTGGGGCCAACGTCCTGACTTTC
>TRBV6-5|NA|TRBJ1-1|NA
CASSTGGANTEAFF
TGTGCCAGCTCCACGGGGGGGGCAAACACTGAAGCTTTCTTT
>TRBV29-1|NA|TRBJ1-2|few
CSVVQIPNYGYTF
TGCAGCGTGGTTCAGATACCTAACTATGGCTACACCTTC
>TRBV6-2/TRBV6-3|TRBD2|TRBJ2-1|many
CASSRRGGGGIYNEQFF
TGTGCCAGCAGCCGCCGGGGGGGCGGGGGGATCTACAATGAGCAGTTCTTC
>TRBV29-1|NA|TRBJ2-1|many
CSVQGGDSYNEQFF
TGCAGCGTTCAGGGGGGTGACTCCTACAATGAGCAGTTCTTC
>TRBV5-1|TRBD2|TRBJ2-7|few
CASSLGLAGGPFHEQYF
TGCGCCAGCAGCTTGGGCCTAGCGGGAGGGCCTTTCCACGAGCAGTACTTC
>TRBV6-2/TRBV6-3|TRBD1|TRBJ2-1|NA
CASRSTGGNYNEQFF
TGTGCCAGCCGCTCCACAGGGGGTAACTACAATGAGCAGTTCTTC
>TRBV5-1|NA|TRBJ2-7|NA
CASWASGTYEQYF
TGCGCCAGCTGGGCGTCGGGGACATACGAGCAGTACTTC
>TRBV25-1|NA|TRBJ1-2|NA
CTSSVNTYGYTF
TGTACCAGCAGTGTCAACACTTATGGCTACACCTTC
>TRBV29-1|NA|TRBJ2-5|medium-sized
CSVSAQAIQETQYF
TGCAGCGTTAGCGCACAAGCAATCCAAGAGACCCAGTACTTC
>TRBV12-3/TRBV12-4|TRBD1|TRBJ2-2|NA
CAITYRQGMTGELFF
TGTGCCATCACGTACCGACAGGGGATGACCGGGGAGCTGTTTTTT
>TRBV7-2|NA|TRBJ1-1|many
CASSLFRATEAFF
TGTGCCAGCAGCTTATTCAGGGCCACTGAAGCTTTCTTT
>TRBV9|TRBD2|TRBJ2-3|many
CASSVSGDADTQYF
TGTGCCAGCAGCGTTAGCGGGGACGCAGATACGCAGTATTTT
>TRBV5-1|TRBD2|TRBJ2-1|NA
CASRLGGATGLANYNGQFF
TGCGCCAGCAGGCTAGGGGGTGCGACCGGACTAGCGAACTACAATGGGCAGTTCTTC
>TRBV5-1|NA|TRBJ1-2|many
CASSSGTTQTGGYTF
TGCGCCAGCAGCTCGGGGACAACACAAACGGGGGGCTACACCTTC
>TRBV10-3|TRBD1|TRBJ1-2|few
CAITWDSFYGYTF
TGTGCCATCACCTGGGACAGTTTTTATGGCTACACCTTC
>TRBV6-6|TRBD2|TRBJ2-1|many
CASLLAGGLDEQFF
TGTGCCAGTTTACTAGCGGGGGGTTTGGATGAGCAGTTCTTC
>TRBV11-2|TRBD2|TRBJ2-3|few
CASSLVFSWGGGRTDTQYF
TGTGCCAGCAGCTTAGTATTTTCATGGGGCGGGGGGCGCACAGATACGCAGTATTTT
>TRBV6-1|TRBD1|TRBJ2-2|NA
CASRGTGVSTGELFF
TGTGCCAGCAGAGGGACAGGAGTTAGTACCGGGGAGCTGTTTTTT
>TRBV5-1|NA|TRBJ1-1|few
CASSLVGPPRTEAFF
TGCGCCAGCAGCTTGGTGGGACCACCTCGGACTGAAGCTTTCTTT
>TRBV20-1|TRBD2|TRBJ2-5|many
CSARAPSGIQETQYF
TGCAGTGCTAGAGCCCCTAGCGGAATCCAAGAGACCCAGTACTTC
>TRBV10-3|NA|TRBJ2-7|NA
CAITPTGSHEQYF
TGTGCCATCACCCCGACCGGCAGCCACGAGCAGTACTTC